This T cell receptor beta chain comes out of a study of shared clonotypes between healthy human individuals. Points from the study as a whole: Rarefaction gave evidence that sorted-subset sequencing remained incomplete despite large depth.

Points on this clone: Its antigen is undetermined.

The CDR3 is 14 amino acids. Germline V CDR1 and CDR2: SGHAT, FQDESV (reference sequence). V was cut by 6 bases and J by 7 bases, with 19 bases left in between. It was across several immunoSEQ plates that each subset's genomic DNA was evenly split. Method: immunoSEQ multiplex PCR; TCRdb's copy keeps in-frame clones and lacks some. The top ten clones hold about 1.5% of a sample with nearly 1 million clones, 76% of them seen once. This receptor was taken from a man between 18 and 35 years old in good health. Sequencing input: memory CD4+ T cells sorted from blood. Subset denoted: CD45RA-negative fraction. V and J are TRBV11-1 and TRBJ2-7, with D perhaps matching TRBD2 (6 bases). CDR3 coding DNA: TGTGCCAGCAGTTTACAGGCGGACTATGAGGAGCAGTACTTC. This sequence encodes CASSLQADYEEQYF. Looking up the rest from reference TRBV11-1 and TRBJ2-7 gives the full variable domain: EAEVAQSPRYKITEKSQAVAFWCDPISGHATLYWYRQILGQGPELLVQFQDESVVDDSQLPKDRFSAERLKGVDSTLKIQPAELGDSAMYLCASSLQADYEEQYFGPGTRLTVT.